The rows below give T cell receptor beta chains drawn from one sample of a study of regulatory T cells in long-lasting Graves disease. One entry per CDR3 protein results from TCRdb running MiXCR on the multiplex PCR reads. The sample lists under 450,000 distinct CDR3 sequences, approximately 12% occurring once. The data were also submitted as part of a second study, on T cells in Graves' hyperthyroidism and ophthalmopathy.

The sequences come from peripheral blood mononuclear cells (PBMCs), collected at new diagnosis, from a patient treated with antithyroid drugs. Source of these receptors: a woman in her late teens or twenties with Graves disease. Each CDR3 is given with its conserved first and last residue. A D gene is named only where the DNA matches it firmly. Expanded clones are given a class, and other clones once, few, many or no size at all.

>TRBJ2-7|many|TRBV29-1|14|TRBD2
CSVATERGSYEQYF
TGCAGCGTTGCGACCGAGCGGGGGTCCTACGAGCAGTACTTC
>TRBJ1-6|many|TRBV6-2/TRBV6-3|16|.
CASSYRGGGSGSPLHF
TGTGCCAGCAGTTACAGAGGAGGGGGTAGCGGTTCACCCCTCCACTTT
>TRBJ1-5|once|TRBV7-9|15|TRBD1
CASSLGQGSWQPQHF
TGTGCCAGCAGCTTAGGACAGGGTTCGTGGCAGCCCCAGCATTTT
>TRBJ2-2|many|TRBV12-3/TRBV12-4|15|.
CASSVQGLDTGELFF
TGTGCCAGCAGTGTACAGGGTCTGGACACCGGGGAGCTGTTTTTT
>TRBJ2-2|many|TRBV13|12|.
CASSFGDGELFF
TGTGCCAGCAGCTTCGGGGACGGGGAGCTGTTTTTT
>TRBJ2-6|.|TRBV20-1|16|.
CSASGGRGLGANVLTF
TGCAGTGCTAGCGGAGGGAGGGGGCTTGGGGCCAACGTCCTGACTTTC
>TRBJ2-2|many|TRBV28|15|.
CAGPSGTPNTGELFF
TGTGCCGGGCCTTCCGGGACACCTAACACCGGGGAGCTGTTTTTT
>TRBJ2-3|many|TRBV28|16|.
CASSSPLGQITDTQYF
TGTGCCAGCAGCTCCCCCCTAGGACAGATCACAGATACGCAGTATTTT
>TRBJ1-1|many|TRBV20-1|11|.
CSATDSPKAFF
TGCAGTGCTACGGACAGCCCGAAAGCTTTCTTT
>TRBJ2-5|many|TRBV29-1|10|.
CSVVPETQYF
TGCAGCGTTGTCCCAGAGACCCAGTACTTC
>TRBJ2-5|.|TRBV24-1|15|.
CATSASWGAVETQYF
TGTGCCACCAGTGCTTCTTGGGGGGCGGTTGAGACCCAGTACTTC
>TRBJ2-5|.|TRBV20-1|17|.
CSARDVMAGNGEETQYF
TGCAGTGCTAGAGATGTGATGGCGGGGAACGGGGAAGAGACCCAGTACTTC
>TRBJ1-2|many|TRBV3-1|18|.
CASSQDSGVKAEDYGYTF
TGTGCCAGCAGCCAAGATTCCGGGGTAAAGGCAGAAGACTATGGCTACACCTTC
>TRBJ2-5|many|TRBV7-2|16|.
CASSLVRRPVKETQYF
TGTGCCAGCAGCTTAGTTAGGAGGCCGGTTAAAGAGACCCAGTACTTC
>TRBJ1-6|many|TRBV11-2|18|.
CASSGKKPGPWSYSPLHF
TGTGCCAGCAGCGGTAAAAAACCGGGACCCTGGAGTTATTCACCCCTCCACTTT
>TRBJ1-3|.|TRBV7-2|14|.
CASSLLEPGNTIYF
TGTGCCAGCAGCTTACTTGAACCTGGAAACACCATATATTTT
>TRBJ2-7|many|TRBV28|14|.
CASNSLELAYEQYF
TGTGCCAGCAATTCATTGGAGCTAGCCTACGAGCAGTACTTC
>TRBJ1-5|many|TRBV12-3/TRBV12-4|17|TRBD1
CASSSLGQEYSNQPQHF
TGTGCCAGCAGTTCCCTAGGACAGGAGTATAGCAATCAGCCCCAGCATTTT
>TRBJ1-1|many|TRBV13|17|.
CASSLIRWGSPNTEAFF
TGTGCCAGCAGCTTAATTAGGTGGGGATCCCCGAACACTGAAGCTTTCTTT
>TRBJ2-1|few|TRBV10-2|11|.
CASSEGVEQFF
TGCGCCAGCAGTGAAGGTGTTGAGCAGTTCTTC
>TRBJ1-2|many|TRBV20-1|14|TRBD1
CSARGQGGSYGYTF
TGCAGTGCTAGAGGACAGGGAGGAAGCTATGGCTACACCTTC
>TRBJ2-7|few|TRBV7-2|15|TRBD2
CASSLSQREVYEQYF
TGTGCCAGCAGCTTATCCCAGCGGGAGGTCTACGAGCAGTACTTC
>TRBJ2-1|many|TRBV3-1|13|.
CASSQARSNEQFF
TGTGCCAGCAGCCAAGCGAGGAGCAATGAGCAGTTCTTC
>TRBJ2-3|few|TRBV7-9|15|TRBD1
CASSSRDRGADTQYF
TGTGCCAGCAGCTCCCGGGACAGGGGGGCAGATACGCAGTATTTT
>TRBJ2-3|many|TRBV2|16|.
CASSERGPPRPDTQYF
TGTGCCAGCAGTGAACGCGGGCCCCCACGGCCAGATACGCAGTATTTT
>TRBJ1-1|.|TRBV3-1|16|.
CASSPGGGAMNTEAFF
TGTGCCAGCAGCCCCGGGGGGGGAGCAATGAACACTGAAGCTTTCTTT
>TRBJ2-1|few|TRBV24-1|15|TRBD1
CATSDPQGAYNEQFF
TGTGCCACCAGTGATCCACAGGGGGCCTACAATGAGCAGTTCTTC
>TRBJ2-7|many|TRBV20-1|15|TRBD2
CSARAWGTSVGEQYF
TGCAGTGCTAGAGCTTGGGGGACTAGCGTGGGCGAGCAGTACTTC
>TRBJ1-4|many|TRBV20-1|14|.
CSARRTASNEKLFF
TGCAGTGCTAGACGGACCGCGTCTAATGAAAAACTGTTTTTT
>TRBJ1-3|many|TRBV6-1|14|.
CATFQGSSGNTIYF
TGTGCCACGTTTCAGGGGAGCTCTGGAAACACCATATATTTT
>TRBJ1-1|many|TRBV4-2|14|.
CASNTEEGDTEAFF
TGTGCCAGCAATACTGAAGAGGGGGACACTGAAGCTTTCTTT
>TRBJ2-7|many|TRBV4-1|14|.
CASSRTVPYYEQYF
TGCGCCAGCAGCCGGACAGTCCCTTACTACGAGCAGTACTTC
>TRBJ2-1|few|TRBV19|18|TRBD1
CASSRGGQGTGSYNEQFF
TGTGCCAGTAGCAGGGGTGGCCAGGGGACAGGGTCCTACAATGAGCAGTTCTTC
>TRBJ1-3|few|TRBV6-4|13|TRBD1
CASTDRAGNTIYF
TGTGCCAGCACGGACAGGGCTGGAAACACCATATATTTT
>TRBJ2-3|.|TRBV5-5|14|.
CASRYRDPTDTQYF
TGTGCCAGCAGATACCGGGACCCCACAGATACGCAGTATTTT
>TRBJ2-7|.|TRBV20-1|18|.
CSARGAAGRDPTGYEQYF
TGCAGTGCTAGAGGGGCGGCAGGCCGGGACCCAACCGGCTACGAGCAGTACTTC
>TRBJ2-3|many|TRBV10-3|12|.
CATRDSTDTQYF
TGTGCCACACGGGACAGCACAGATACGCAGTATTTT
>TRBJ1-5|many|TRBV19|15|TRBD1
CASSEGTGGRQPQHF
TGTGCCAGTAGTGAAGGGACAGGGGGCAGGCAGCCCCAGCATTTT
>TRBJ1-5|many|TRBV12-3/TRBV12-4|12|.
CASNKLNQPQHF
TGTGCCAGCAATAAGCTGAATCAGCCCCAGCATTTT
>TRBJ2-7|many|TRBV20-1|15|.
CSASGWQEATYEQYF
TGCAGTGCTAGCGGGTGGCAGGAGGCCACCTACGAGCAGTACTTC
>TRBJ1-3|.|TRBV7-9|15|TRBD1
CASSTRTGAGNTIYF
TGTGCCAGCAGCACACGGACAGGCGCTGGAAACACCATATATTTT
>TRBJ2-7|.|TRBV11-2|14|.
CASSPKGRASEQYF
TGTGCCAGCAGCCCAAAGGGCAGGGCATCCGAGCAGTACTTC
>TRBJ2-2|.|TRBV24-1|15|.
CATSDFRVRTGELFF
TGTGCCACCAGTGATTTTAGGGTCAGAACCGGGGAGCTGTTTTTT
>TRBJ2-5|many|TRBV10-1|16|TRBD2
CASSDQKGLAGETQYF
TGCGCCAGCAGTGACCAAAAGGGACTAGCGGGAGAGACCCAGTACTTC
>TRBJ2-3|many|TRBV7-2|13|.
CASRVDSTDTQYF
TGTGCCAGCCGGGTGGATAGCACAGATACGCAGTATTTT
>TRBJ2-1|many|TRBV20-1|14|TRBD2
CSATTSGRAGEQFF
TGCAGTGCGACGACTAGCGGGAGGGCGGGTGAGCAGTTCTTC
>TRBJ2-7|.|TRBV30|11|.
CAWSGSFEQYF
TGTGCCTGGAGTGGCTCCTTCGAGCAGTACTTC
>TRBJ2-5|many|TRBV6-2/TRBV6-3|17|.
CASRNPNLGRAQETQYF
TGTGCCAGCAGGAACCCCAACCTAGGAAGAGCCCAAGAGACCCAGTACTTC
>TRBJ1-5|.|TRBV27|12|.
CASGERNQPQHF
TGTGCCAGCGGGGAACGCAATCAGCCCCAGCATTTT
>TRBJ1-1|many|TRBV5-1|15|.
CASSFTGTPNTEAFF
TGCGCCAGCAGCTTTACCGGGACACCGAACACTGAAGCTTTCTTT
>TRBJ2-7|few|TRBV5-1|14|.
CASSFEGPSYEQYF
TGCGCCAGCAGCTTTGAAGGGCCCTCCTACGAGCAGTACTTC
>TRBJ1-1|.|TRBV6-2/TRBV6-3|19|.
CASSYTGVRDFLRGTEAFF
TGTGCCAGCAGTTACACTGGAGTCCGGGATTTCCTAAGGGGCACTGAAGCTTTCTTT
>TRBJ2-5|many|TRBV7-6|14|TRBD2
CASSFLAGVETQYF
TGTGCCAGCAGCTTCCTAGCGGGAGTGGAGACCCAGTACTTC
>TRBJ1-5|many|TRBV27|15|.
CASSLWGRSNQPQHF
TGTGCCAGCAGTTTATGGGGTCGGAGCAATCAGCCCCAGCATTTT
>TRBJ1-5|many|TRBV12-3/TRBV12-4|15|TRBD1
CASSPTGGKDQPQHF
TGTGCCAGCAGTCCGACAGGGGGCAAAGATCAGCCCCAGCATTTT
>TRBJ1-2|.|TRBV7-6|13|.
CASSPLGAYGYTF
TGTGCCAGCAGCCCCCTCGGGGCCTATGGCTACACCTTC
>TRBJ2-7|many|TRBV20-1|15|TRBD2
CSARGLAESSYEQYF
TGCAGTGCTAGAGGACTAGCGGAAAGCTCCTACGAGCAGTACTTC
>TRBJ1-2|.|TRBV12-3/TRBV12-4|15|.
CASSLGGVMNYGYTF
TGTGCCAGCAGCCTAGGGGGAGTCATGAACTATGGCTACACCTTC